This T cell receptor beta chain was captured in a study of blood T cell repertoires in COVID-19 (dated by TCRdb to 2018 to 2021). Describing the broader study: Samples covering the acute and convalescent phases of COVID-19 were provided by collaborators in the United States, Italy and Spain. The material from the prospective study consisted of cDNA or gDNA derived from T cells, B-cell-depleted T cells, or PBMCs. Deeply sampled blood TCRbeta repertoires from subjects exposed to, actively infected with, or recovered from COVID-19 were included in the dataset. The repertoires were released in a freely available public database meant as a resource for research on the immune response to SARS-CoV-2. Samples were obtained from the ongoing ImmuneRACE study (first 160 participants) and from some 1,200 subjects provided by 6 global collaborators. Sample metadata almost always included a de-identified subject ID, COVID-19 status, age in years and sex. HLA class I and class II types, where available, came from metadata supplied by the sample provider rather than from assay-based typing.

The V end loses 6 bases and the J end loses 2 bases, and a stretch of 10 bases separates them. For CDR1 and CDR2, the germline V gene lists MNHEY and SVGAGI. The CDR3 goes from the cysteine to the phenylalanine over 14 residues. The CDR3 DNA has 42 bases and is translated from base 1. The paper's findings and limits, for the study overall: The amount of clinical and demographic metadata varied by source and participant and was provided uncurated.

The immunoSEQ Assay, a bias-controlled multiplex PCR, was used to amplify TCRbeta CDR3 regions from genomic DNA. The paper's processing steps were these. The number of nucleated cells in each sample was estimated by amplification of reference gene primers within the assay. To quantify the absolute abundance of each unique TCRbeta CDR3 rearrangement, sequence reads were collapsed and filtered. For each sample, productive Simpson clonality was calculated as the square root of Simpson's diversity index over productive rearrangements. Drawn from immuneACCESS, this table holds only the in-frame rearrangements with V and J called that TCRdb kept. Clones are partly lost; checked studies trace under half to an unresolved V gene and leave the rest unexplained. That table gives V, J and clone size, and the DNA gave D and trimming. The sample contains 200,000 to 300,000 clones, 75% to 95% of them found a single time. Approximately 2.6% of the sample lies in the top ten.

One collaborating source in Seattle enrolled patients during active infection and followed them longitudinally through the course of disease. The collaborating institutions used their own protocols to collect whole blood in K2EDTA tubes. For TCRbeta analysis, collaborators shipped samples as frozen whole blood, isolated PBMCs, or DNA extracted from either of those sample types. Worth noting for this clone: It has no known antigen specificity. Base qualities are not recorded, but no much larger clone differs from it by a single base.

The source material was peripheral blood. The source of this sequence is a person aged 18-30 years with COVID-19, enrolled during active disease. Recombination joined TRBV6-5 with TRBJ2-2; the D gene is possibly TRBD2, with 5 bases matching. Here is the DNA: TGTGCCAGCAGGCCCGGGATAAACACCGGGGAGCTGTTTTTT. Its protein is CASRPGINTGELFF.